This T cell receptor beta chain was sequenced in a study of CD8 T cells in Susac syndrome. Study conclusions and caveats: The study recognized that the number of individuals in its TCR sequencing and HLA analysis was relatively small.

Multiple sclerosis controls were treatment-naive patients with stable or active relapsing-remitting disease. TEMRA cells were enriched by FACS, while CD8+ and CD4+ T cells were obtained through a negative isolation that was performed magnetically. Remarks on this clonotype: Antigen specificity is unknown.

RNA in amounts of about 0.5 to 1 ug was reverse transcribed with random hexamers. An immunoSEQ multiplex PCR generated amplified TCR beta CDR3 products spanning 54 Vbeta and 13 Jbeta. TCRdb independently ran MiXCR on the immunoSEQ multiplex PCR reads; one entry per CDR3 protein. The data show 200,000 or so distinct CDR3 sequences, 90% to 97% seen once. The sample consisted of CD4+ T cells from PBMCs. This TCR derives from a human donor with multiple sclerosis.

The CDR3 DNA reads as TGTGCCTGGAGGCTGAAGACAGGGCGAGGTCAGCCCCAGCATTTT. Translated, it gives CAWRLKTGRGQPQHF. The chain employs TRBV30 and TRBJ1-5; 7 bases are shared with TRBD1. CDR3 size: 15 residues. V lost 3 bases, J lost 6 bases, and 11 bases stayed unmatched. From germline, CDR1 is GTSNPN and CDR2 SVGIG (reference sequence).